The T cell receptor beta chain under discussion was sequenced for a study of early T cells in non-severe SARS-CoV-2 infection. Looking at the study overall: Sequencing was performed on bulk RNA from unsorted whole blood, leaving chains unpaired.

This CDR3 contains 15 residues. V was cut by 3 bases and J by 2 bases, with 12 bases left in between. CDR1 is SEHNR and CDR2 is FQNEAQ in the germline V gene (reference sequence). This clonotype was counted at least ten times. Antigen: not known. The library protocol tagged individual cDNA molecules with unique molecular identifiers. TCRdb fed the 5' RACE reads into MiXCR, producing one record per CDR3 protein. The sample carries tens of thousands of distinct CDR3 sequences, roughly 13% recorded once. The study's findings and limits: Database matching using VDJdb favored anti-spike CD8 responses, with private and CD4 specificities left missing.

This sequence joins TRBV7-9 and TRBJ2-3; a weak D match, TRBD1 (5 bases). The clonotype originates from an adult who was a healthcare worker with PCR-confirmed SARS-CoV-2 infection or an uninfected control (not recorded which). The sequencing input was whole blood. The CDR3 is CASSFRQQHTDTQYF. The CDR3 DNA reads TGTGCCAGCAGCTTCCGACAGCAGCACACAGATACGCAGTATTTT.